This T cell receptor beta chain was recorded in a study of chemoradiotherapy in HPV16-positive cancers. Overall study findings and caveats: Better recurrence-free survival went with HPV-responsive T-cell expansion in HPV16-positive patients.

Germline lookup yields CDR1 GTSNPN and CDR2 SVGIG (reference sequence). The length of the CDR3 is 15 residues. Trimming took 1 base from V and 4 from J, leaving 15 bases between them. The repertoire was sequenced with immunoSEQ multiplex PCR; TCRdb's copy has only in-frame clones and lacks some. The sample has 7,000 or so clones, roughly 82% seen once; the top ten hold under 8%. The sample holds a few counts of this clone. No antigen is known for it. Material: tumor tissue, obtained from a patient who underwent chemoradiotherapy. The gene calls are TRBV30 and TRBJ2-3; TRBD1 is a possible D gene (6 bases). This sequence was found in a human donor with HPV-associated anogenital cancer. CDR3: CAWSAPGVSADTQYF. CDR3 sequence (DNA): TGTGCCTGGAGTGCTCCAGGGGTTTCGGCAGATACGCAGTATTTT. Full variable domain (outside the CDR3, taken from reference TRBV30 and TRBJ2-3): SQTIHQWPATLVQPVGSPLSLECTVEGTSNPNLYWYRQAAGRGLQLLFYSVGIGQISSEVPQNLSASRPQDRQFILSSKKLLLSDSGFYLCAWSAPGVSADTQYFGPGTRLTVL.